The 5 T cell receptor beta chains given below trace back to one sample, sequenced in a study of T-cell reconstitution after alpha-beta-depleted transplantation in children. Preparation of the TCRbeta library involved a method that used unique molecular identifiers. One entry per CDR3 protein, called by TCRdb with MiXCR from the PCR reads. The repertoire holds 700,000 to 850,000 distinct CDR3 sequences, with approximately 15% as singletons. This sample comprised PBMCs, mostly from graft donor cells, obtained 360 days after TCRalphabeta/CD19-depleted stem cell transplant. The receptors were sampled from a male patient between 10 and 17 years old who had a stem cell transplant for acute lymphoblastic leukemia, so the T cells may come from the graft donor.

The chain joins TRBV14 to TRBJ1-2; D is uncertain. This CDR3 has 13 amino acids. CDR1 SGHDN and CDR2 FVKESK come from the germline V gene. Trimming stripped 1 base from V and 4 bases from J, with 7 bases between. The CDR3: CASSQGFFYGYTF. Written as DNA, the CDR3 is TGTGCCAGCAGCCAAGGATTTTTCTATGGCTACACCTTC.

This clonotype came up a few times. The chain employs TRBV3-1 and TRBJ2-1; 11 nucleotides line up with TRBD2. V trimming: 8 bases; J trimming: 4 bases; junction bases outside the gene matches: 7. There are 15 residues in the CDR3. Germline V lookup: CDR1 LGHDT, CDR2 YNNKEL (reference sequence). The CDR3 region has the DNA TGTGCCAGCGCACCGGGACTAGCGGTATACAATGAGCAGTTCTTC. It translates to CASAPGLAVYNEQFF.

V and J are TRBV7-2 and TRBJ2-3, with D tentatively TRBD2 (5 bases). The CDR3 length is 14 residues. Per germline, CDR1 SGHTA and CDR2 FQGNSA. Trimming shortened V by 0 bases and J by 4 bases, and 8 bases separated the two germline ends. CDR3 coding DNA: TGTGCCAGCAGCTTAGCGAGGGTGGCAGATACGCAGTATTTT. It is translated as CASSLARVADTQYF.

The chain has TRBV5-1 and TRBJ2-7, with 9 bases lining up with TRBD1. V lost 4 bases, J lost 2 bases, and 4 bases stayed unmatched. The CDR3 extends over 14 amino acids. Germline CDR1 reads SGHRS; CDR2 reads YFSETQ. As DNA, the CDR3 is TGCGCCAGCAGCAGGGACAGGGAGACCTACGAGCAGTACTTC. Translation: CASSRDRETYEQYF.

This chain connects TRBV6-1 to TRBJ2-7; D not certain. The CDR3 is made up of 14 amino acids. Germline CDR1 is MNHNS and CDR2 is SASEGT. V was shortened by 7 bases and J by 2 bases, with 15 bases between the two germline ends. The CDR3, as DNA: TGTGCCAGCAAAGGCGGCCTTGGGGCCTACGAGCAGTACTTC. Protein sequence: CASKGGLGAYEQYF.